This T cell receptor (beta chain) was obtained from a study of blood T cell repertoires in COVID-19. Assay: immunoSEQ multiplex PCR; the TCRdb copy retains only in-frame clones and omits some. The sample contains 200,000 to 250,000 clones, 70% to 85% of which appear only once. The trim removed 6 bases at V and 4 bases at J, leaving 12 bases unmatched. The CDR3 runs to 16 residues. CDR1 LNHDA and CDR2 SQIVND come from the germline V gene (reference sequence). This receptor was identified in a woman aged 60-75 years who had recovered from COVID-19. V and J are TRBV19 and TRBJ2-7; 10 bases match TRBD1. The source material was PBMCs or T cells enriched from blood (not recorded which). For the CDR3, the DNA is TGTGCCAGTAGCCGAACCCGGACAGGGGGTAGGTACGAGCAGTACTTC. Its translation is CASSRTRTGGRYEQYF.